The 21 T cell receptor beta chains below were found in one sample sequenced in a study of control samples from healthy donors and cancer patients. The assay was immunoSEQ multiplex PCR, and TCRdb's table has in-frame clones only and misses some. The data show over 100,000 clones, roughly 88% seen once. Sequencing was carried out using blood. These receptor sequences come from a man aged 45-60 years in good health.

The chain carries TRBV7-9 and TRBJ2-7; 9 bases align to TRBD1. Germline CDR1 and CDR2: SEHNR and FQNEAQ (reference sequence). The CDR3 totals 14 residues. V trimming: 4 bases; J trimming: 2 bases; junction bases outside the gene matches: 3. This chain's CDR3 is CASSSRQGAYEQYF. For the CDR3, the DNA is TGTGCCAGCAGCTCCCGACAGGGGGCCTACGAGCAGTACTTC.

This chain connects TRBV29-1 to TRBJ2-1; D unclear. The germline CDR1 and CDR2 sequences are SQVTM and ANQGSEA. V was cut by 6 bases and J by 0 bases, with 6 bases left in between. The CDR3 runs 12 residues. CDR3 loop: CSVRSSYNEQFF. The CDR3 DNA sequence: TGCAGCGTGAGGAGCTCCTACAATGAGCAGTTCTTC.

CDR3 in DNA: TGCAGCCCGTGGCGGGGAACGACCTACGAGCAGTACTTC. Translating gives CSPWRGTTYEQYF. The chain employs TRBV29-1 and TRBJ2-7, with D possibly matching TRBD2 (6 bases). The CDR3 extends over 13 amino acids. V shed 8 bases and J shed 2 bases, with 16 bases lying between them. Germline-derived CDR1 and CDR2 are SQVTM and ANQGSEA.

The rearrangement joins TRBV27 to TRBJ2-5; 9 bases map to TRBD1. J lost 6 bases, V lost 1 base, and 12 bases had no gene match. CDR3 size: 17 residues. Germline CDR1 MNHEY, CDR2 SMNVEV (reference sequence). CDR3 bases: TGTGCCAGCAGTTTATACCGATCCGGACAGGGGTTAAAGACCCAGTACTTC. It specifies CASSLYRSGQGLKTQYF.

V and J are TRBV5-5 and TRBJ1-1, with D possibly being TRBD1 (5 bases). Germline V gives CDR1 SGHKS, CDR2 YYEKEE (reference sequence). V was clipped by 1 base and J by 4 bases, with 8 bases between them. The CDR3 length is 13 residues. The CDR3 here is CASSLQGFTEAFF. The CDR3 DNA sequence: TGTGCCAGCAGCTTGCAGGGCTTCACTGAAGCTTTCTTT.

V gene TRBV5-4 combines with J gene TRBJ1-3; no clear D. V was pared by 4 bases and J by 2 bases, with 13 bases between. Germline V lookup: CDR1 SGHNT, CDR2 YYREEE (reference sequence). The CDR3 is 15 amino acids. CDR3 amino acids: CASSLGNGAGNTIYF. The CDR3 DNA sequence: TGTGCCAGCAGCCTGGGCAACGGGGCTGGAAACACCATATATTTT.

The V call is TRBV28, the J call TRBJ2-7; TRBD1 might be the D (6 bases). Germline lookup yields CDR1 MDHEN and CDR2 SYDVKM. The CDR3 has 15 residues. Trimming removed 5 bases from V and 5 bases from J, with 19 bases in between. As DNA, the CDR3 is TGTGCCAGCAGTGGAATGAAGATGGGACATCACGAGCAGTACTTC. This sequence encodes CASSGMKMGHHEQYF.

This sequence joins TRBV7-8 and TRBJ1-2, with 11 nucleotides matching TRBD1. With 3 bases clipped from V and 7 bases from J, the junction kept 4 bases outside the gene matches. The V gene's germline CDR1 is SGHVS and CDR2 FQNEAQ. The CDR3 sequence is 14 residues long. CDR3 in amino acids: CASSFGQGARGYTF. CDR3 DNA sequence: TGTGCCAGCAGCTTCGGACAGGGGGCTCGTGGCTACACCTTC.

DNA of the CDR3: TGTGCCAGCAGTTTAGTAAGGCGTTTCGGCTACACCTTC. It is translated as CASSLVRRFGYTF. The chain uses TRBV28 and TRBJ1-2; D not resolved. The CDR3 extends over 13 amino acids. Trimming stripped 2 bases from V and 8 bases from J, with 12 bases between. Germline assignment: CDR1 MDHEN and CDR2 SYDVKM.

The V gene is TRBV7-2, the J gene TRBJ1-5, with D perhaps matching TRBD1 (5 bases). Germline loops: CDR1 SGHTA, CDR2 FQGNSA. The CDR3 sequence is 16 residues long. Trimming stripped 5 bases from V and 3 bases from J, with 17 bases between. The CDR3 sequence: CASSGDVKGPNQPQHF. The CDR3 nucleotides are TGTGCCAGCAGCGGGGACGTTAAAGGGCCCAATCAGCCCCAGCATTTT. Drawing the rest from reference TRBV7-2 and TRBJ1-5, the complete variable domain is GAGVSQSPSNKVTEKGKDVELRCDPISGHTALYWYRQSLGQGLEFLIYFQGNSAPDKSGLPSDRFSAERTGGSVSTLTIQRTQQEDSAVYLCASSGDVKGPNQPQHFGDGTRLSIL.

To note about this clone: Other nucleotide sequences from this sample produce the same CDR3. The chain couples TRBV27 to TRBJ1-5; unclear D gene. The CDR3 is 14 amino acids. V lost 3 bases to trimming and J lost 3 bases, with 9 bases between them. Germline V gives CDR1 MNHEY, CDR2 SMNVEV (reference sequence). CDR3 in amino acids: CASSLSGYNQPQHF. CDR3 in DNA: TGTGCCAGCAGTTTGTCCGGCTACAATCAGCCCCAGCATTTT.

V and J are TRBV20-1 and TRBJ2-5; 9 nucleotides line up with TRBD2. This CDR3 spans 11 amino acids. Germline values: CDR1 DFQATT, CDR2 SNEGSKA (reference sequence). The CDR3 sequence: CSSSGEETQYF. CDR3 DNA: TGCAGCTCTAGCGGGGAAGAGACCCAGTACTTC.

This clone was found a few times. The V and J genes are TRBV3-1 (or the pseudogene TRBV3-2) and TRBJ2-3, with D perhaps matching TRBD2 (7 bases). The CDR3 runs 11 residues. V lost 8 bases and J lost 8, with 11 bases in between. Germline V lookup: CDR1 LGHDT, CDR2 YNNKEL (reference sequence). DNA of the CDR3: TGTGCCAGCCTAAGGGGGGGTACGCAGTATTTT. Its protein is CASLRGGTQYF.

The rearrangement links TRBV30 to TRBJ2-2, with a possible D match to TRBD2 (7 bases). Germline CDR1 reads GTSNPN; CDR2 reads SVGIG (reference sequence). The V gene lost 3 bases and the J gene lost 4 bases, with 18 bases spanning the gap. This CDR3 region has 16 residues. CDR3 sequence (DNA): TGTGCCTGGAGCCCGCTCGGGGGGCCCATCACCGGGGAGCTGTTTTTT. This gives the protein CAWSPLGGPITGELFF. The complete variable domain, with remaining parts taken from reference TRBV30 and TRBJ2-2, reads SQTIHQWPATLVQPVGSPLSLECTVEGTSNPNLYWYRQAAGRGLQLLFYSVGIGQISSEVPQNLSASRPQDRQFILSSKKLLLSDSGFYLCAWSPLGGPITGELFFGEGSRLTVL.

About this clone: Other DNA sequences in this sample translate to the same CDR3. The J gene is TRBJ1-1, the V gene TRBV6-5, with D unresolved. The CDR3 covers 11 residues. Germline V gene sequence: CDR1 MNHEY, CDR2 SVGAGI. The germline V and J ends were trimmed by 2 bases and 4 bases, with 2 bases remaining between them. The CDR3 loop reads CASSYGTEAFF. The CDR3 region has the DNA TGTGCCAGCAGTTACGGCACTGAAGCTTTCTTT.

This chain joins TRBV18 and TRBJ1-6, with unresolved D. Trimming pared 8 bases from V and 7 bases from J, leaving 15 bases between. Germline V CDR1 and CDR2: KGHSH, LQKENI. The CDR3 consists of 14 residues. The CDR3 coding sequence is TGTGCCAGCACTGCGTCCGTGAAAAATTCACCCCTCCACTTT. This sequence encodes CASTASVKNSPLHF.

The CDR3 loop is CASGRPNLAGGPDPYEQYF. The DNA of the CDR3 is TGTGCTAGTGGTAGACCGAACTTAGCGGGGGGCCCGGATCCCTACGAGCAGTACTTC. V gene TRBV12-5 combines with J gene TRBJ2-7; 10 bases line up with TRBD2. Germline V gene data show CDR1 as LGHNT and CDR2 as FRNRAP. The V and J ends lost 5 bases and 2 bases, in that order; junction bases with no gene match: 18. The CDR3 has 19 amino acids.

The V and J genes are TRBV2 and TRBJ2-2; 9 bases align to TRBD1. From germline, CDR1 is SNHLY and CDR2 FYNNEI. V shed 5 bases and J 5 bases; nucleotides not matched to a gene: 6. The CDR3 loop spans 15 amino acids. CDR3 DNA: TGTGCCAGCAGTTACCAGGGACAGGGTACCGGGGAGCTGTTTTTT. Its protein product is CASSYQGQGTGELFF.

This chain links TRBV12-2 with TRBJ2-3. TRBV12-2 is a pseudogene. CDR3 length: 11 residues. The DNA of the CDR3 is TGTGCAAGTCGCTGGCTGGGGACGCAGTATTTT. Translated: CASRWLGTQYF.

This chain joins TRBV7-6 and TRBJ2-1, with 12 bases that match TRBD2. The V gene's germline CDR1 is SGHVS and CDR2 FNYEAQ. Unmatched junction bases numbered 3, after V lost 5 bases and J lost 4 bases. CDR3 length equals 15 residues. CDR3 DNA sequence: TGTGCCAGCAGCCCTAGCGGGGGGGTTTACAATGAGCAGTTCTTC. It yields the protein CASSPSGGVYNEQFF.

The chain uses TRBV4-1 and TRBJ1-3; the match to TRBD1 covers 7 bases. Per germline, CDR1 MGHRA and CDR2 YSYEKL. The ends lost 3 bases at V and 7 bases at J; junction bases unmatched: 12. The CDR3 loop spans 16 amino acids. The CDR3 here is CASSHQTGQYRNTIYF. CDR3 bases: TGCGCCAGCAGCCATCAAACGGGACAGTATAGGAACACCATATATTTT.